The rows below give T cell receptor beta chains drawn from one sample of a study of blood T cell repertoires in COVID-19. Measured with immunoSEQ multiplex PCR; TCRdb has only the in-frame clones, and not every one. The sample includes about 210,000 clones, 65% to 90% seen only once; the top ten take more than 4.5%. The specimen was peripheral blood. The receptors shown here come from a man aged 45-65 years with COVID-19, enrolled during active disease. Each CDR3 is given with its conserved first and last residue. The D gene is left open where the match is weak. Clone size appears in some rows only: once, few, many, or a class for an expanded clone.

v_gene	j_gene	abundance	d_gene	CDR3aa	CDR3nt
TRBV5-6	TRBJ2-5	.	TRBD1	CASSWGQAQTQYF	TGTGCCAGCAGCTGGGGACAGGCCCAGACCCAGTACTTC
TRBV7-8	TRBJ2-3	once	.	CASSLVKNRDTDTQYF	TGTGCCAGCAGCTTAGTAAAAAACAGGGATACAGATACGCAGTATTTT
TRBV3-1/TRBV3-2	TRBJ1-1	.	.	CASRGAKNTEAFF	TGTGCCAGCCGGGGGGCCAAGAACACTGAAGCTTTCTTT
TRBV27	TRBJ1-1	.	TRBD1	CASSLTGKNTEAFF	TGTGCCAGCAGTTTGACAGGGAAGAACACTGAAGCTTTCTTT
TRBV5-1	TRBJ2-7	once	TRBD1	CASSLDPGQVYEQYF	TGCGCCAGCAGCTTGGATCCGGGACAGGTTTACGAGCAGTACTTC
TRBV7-9	TRBJ2-7	.	.	CASSWPLGQSSYEQYF	TGTGCCAGCAGCTGGCCCCTAGGACAGAGCTCCTACGAGCAGTACTTC
TRBV9	TRBJ1-6	.	TRBD1	CASSAQGAQSSPLHF	TGTGCCAGCAGCGCCCAGGGGGCACAGAGTTCACCCCTCCACTTT
TRBV30	TRBJ2-7	.	.	CAWSSGSLYEQYF	TGTGCCTGGAGTTCCGGGTCCCTTTACGAGCAGTACTTC
TRBV24-1	TRBJ2-3	.	TRBD1	CATRGQGSTDTQYF	TGTGCCACTCGGGGACAGGGTAGCACAGATACGCAGTATTTT
TRBV18	TRBJ2-5	.	TRBD1	CASSPPQGAGETQYF	TGTGCCAGCTCACCACCGCAGGGGGCGGGGGAGACCCAGTACTTC
TRBV5-1	TRBJ2-5	.	TRBD1	CASSLGTGQHQETQYF	TGCGCCAGCAGCCTAGGCACGGGACAGCATCAAGAGACCCAGTACTTC
TRBV3-1/TRBV3-2	TRBJ1-1	.	.	CASSQMRDTEAFF	TGTGCCAGCAGCCAGATGAGGGACACTGAAGCTTTCTTT
TRBV1	TRBJ2-1	.	.	CTSSQDWASGGHNEQFF	TGCACCAGCAGCCAAGATTGGGCTAGCGGGGGGCATAATGAGCAGTTCTTC
TRBV24-1	TRBJ2-7	.	.	CATSVGSSSYEQYF	TGTGCCACCAGTGTGGGCTCGAGCTCCTACGAGCAGTACTTC
TRBV19	TRBJ2-1	.	TRBD1	CASSIDSAQGAIYEQFF	TGTGCCAGTAGTATAGATTCGGCACAGGGGGCAATCTATGAGCAGTTCTTC